This is a list of T cell receptor beta chains from one sample in a study of T cell responses to AZD1222 COVID-19 vaccine. The assay was immunoSEQ multiplex PCR, and TCRdb's table has in-frame clones only and misses some. In the table there are fewer than 120,000 clones, around nine tenths of which are singletons. Sequences were derived from peripheral blood, sampled on day 0 of AZD1222 vaccination. Receptors were obtained from an adult in good health. Each CDR3 is given with its conserved first and last residue. The D gene is left open where the match is weak. Size is stated for part of the rows, as once, few or many counts, or as a class when the clone is expanded.

>TRBV2|.|.|TRBJ2-5
CASGTPQETQYF
TGTGCCAGTGGGACACCGCAAGAGACCCAGTACTTC
>TRBV7-9|few|.|TRBJ2-1
CASKLGGVNEQFF
TGTGCCAGCAAACTAGGGGGAGTCAATGAGCAGTTCTTC
>TRBV24-1|.|TRBD1|TRBJ1-2
CATSDRRQGHYGYTF
TGTGCCACCAGTGATCGAAGACAGGGCCACTATGGCTACACCTTC
>TRBV14|.|.|TRBJ2-5
CASSQELRGQETQYF
TGTGCCAGCAGCCAAGAGTTACGGGGCCAGGAGACCCAGTACTTC
>TRBV29-1|.|TRBD2|TRBJ2-3
CSVWEVAGATDTQYF
TGCAGCGTCTGGGAGGTAGCGGGAGCCACAGATACGCAGTATTTT
>TRBV19|.|.|TRBJ1-4
CASSMRGMSNEKLFF
TGTGCCAGTAGTATGAGGGGGATGTCTAATGAAAAACTGTTTTTT
>TRBV6-5|.|TRBD1|TRBJ2-7
CASTFGTGTTYEQYF
TGTGCCAGCACCTTCGGGACAGGGACCACCTACGAGCAGTACTTC
>TRBV7-2|.|.|TRBJ2-3
CASSLGGSGSTTDTQYF
TGTGCCAGCAGCTTAGGAGGGTCCGGGAGTACAACAGATACGCAGTATTTT
>TRBV25-1|once|.|TRBJ1-6
CASRALNSPLHF
TGTGCCAGCAGGGCCCTTAATTCACCCCTCCACTTT
>TRBV28|once|TRBD1|TRBJ2-7
CASSVPGTATYEQYF
TGTGCCAGCAGCGTCCCCGGGACAGCAACCTACGAGCAGTACTTC
>TRBV6-2/TRBV6-3|.|TRBD2|TRBJ2-1
CASSYSAGGQNEQFF
TGTGCCAGCAGTTACTCGGCGGGGGGGCAGAATGAGCAGTTCTTC
>TRBV28|.|.|TRBJ2-7
CASSLVREWAEQYF
TGTGCCAGCAGTTTAGTCAGGGAGTGGGCCGAGCAGTACTTC
>TRBV19|.|.|TRBJ1-1
CASKKTNTEAFF
TGTGCCAGTAAAAAGACGAACACTGAAGCTTTCTTT
>TRBV20-1|few|.|TRBJ2-5
CSARGTETQYF
TGCAGTGCTAGGGGCACCGAGACCCAGTACTTC
>TRBV7-2|.|.|TRBJ1-1
CASSLSPSGTEAFF
TGTGCCAGCAGCTTATCGCCATCGGGGACTGAAGCTTTCTTT
>TRBV2|.|.|TRBJ2-5
CASNVGGQETQYF
TGTGCCAGCAACGTAGGGGGACAAGAGACCCAGTACTTC
>TRBV28|.|TRBD2|TRBJ2-1
CASSFRLAGGPSSYNEQFF
TGTGCCAGCAGTTTCCGACTAGCGGGGGGCCCGAGCTCCTACAATGAGCAGTTCTTC
>TRBV4-3|.|.|TRBJ2-4
CASSAEGGQRTGNIQYF
TGCGCCAGCAGCGCCGAGGGCGGACAGCGAACCGGAAACATTCAGTACTTC
>TRBV6-4|.|.|TRBJ1-2
CASSDWNYGYTF
TGTGCCAGCAGTGACTGGAATTATGGCTACACCTTC
>TRBV24-1|.|.|TRBJ2-2
CATSDLLSSPDSTGELFF
TGTGCCACCAGTGATTTGCTGAGCTCCCCAGACAGCACCGGGGAGCTGTTTTTT
>TRBV5-4|.|.|TRBJ2-7
CASSLGPKELTYSYEQYF
TGTGCCAGCAGCTTGGGCCCGAAGGAGCTGACATACTCCTACGAGCAGTACTTC
>TRBV6-2/TRBV6-3|once|.|TRBJ1-3
CASSPDSVGNTIYF
TGTGCCAGCAGCCCAGACAGCGTTGGAAACACCATATATTTT
>TRBV6-6|.|.|TRBJ2-3
CASSKARGTDTQYF
TGTGCCAGCAGTAAGGCTAGGGGCACAGATACGCAGTATTTT
>TRBV14|once|.|TRBJ2-3
CASSLWTGTDTQYF
TGTGCCAGCAGCCTTTGGACTGGCACAGATACGCAGTATTTT
>TRBV11-2|.|.|TRBJ2-7
CASSPTRSEQYF
TGTGCCAGCAGCCCGACAAGGTCCGAGCAGTACTTC
>TRBV2|.|TRBD1|TRBJ1-5
CASSGIINRGGQPQHF
TGTGCCAGCAGCGGAATTATAAACAGGGGGGGTCAGCCCCAGCATTTT
>TRBV7-6|few|.|TRBJ1-1
CASSLPGRENTEAFF
TGTGCCAGCAGCTTACCTGGACGGGAAAACACTGAAGCTTTCTTT
>TRBV5-1|.|.|TRBJ1-5
CASSLEGGTSNQPQHF
TGCGCCAGCAGCTTGGAAGGAGGGACAAGCAATCAGCCCCAGCATTTT
>TRBV28|.|.|TRBJ1-1
CASSKQGATTEAFF
TGTGCCAGCAGTAAACAGGGTGCGACCACTGAAGCTTTCTTT
>TRBV20-1|.|.|TRBJ2-7
CSARGGYEQYF
TGCAGTGCTAGAGGCGGGTACGAGCAGTACTTC
>TRBV19|.|.|TRBJ2-5
CASSTDTGMVETQYF
TGTGCCAGTAGTACAGACACGGGTATGGTGGAGACCCAGTACTTC
>TRBV28|.|.|TRBJ1-2
CASSFLPLERYGYTF
TGTGCCAGCAGTTTTTTACCCCTAGAACGCTATGGCTACACCTTC
>TRBV10-2|.|.|TRBJ2-1
CASNDGPSSVNEQFF
TGCGCCAGCAATGATGGTCCTAGCAGTGTCAATGAGCAGTTCTTC